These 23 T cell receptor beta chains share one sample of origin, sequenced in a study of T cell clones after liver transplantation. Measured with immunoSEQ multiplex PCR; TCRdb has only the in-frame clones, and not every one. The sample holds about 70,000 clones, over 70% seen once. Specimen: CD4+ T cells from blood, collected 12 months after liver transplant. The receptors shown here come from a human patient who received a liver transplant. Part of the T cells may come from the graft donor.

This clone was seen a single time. CDR3: CASSSVTRKAYEQFF. Written as DNA, the CDR3 is TGTGCCAGCAGTTCAGTGACTAGGAAAGCCTATGAGCAGTTCTTC. The rearrangement joins TRBV27 to TRBJ2-1, with a possible D match to TRBD2 (6 bases). V gave up 4 bases and J gave up 8 bases, with 18 bases separating them. Germline V gene sequence: CDR1 MNHEY, CDR2 SMNVEV (reference sequence). The CDR3 sequence is 15 residues long.

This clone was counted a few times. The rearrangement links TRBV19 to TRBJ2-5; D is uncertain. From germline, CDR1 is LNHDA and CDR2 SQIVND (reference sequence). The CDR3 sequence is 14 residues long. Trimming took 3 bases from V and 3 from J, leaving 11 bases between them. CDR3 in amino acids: CASSMRNAEETQYF. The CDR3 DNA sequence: TGTGCCAGTAGTATGAGAAACGCCGAAGAGACCCAGTACTTC.

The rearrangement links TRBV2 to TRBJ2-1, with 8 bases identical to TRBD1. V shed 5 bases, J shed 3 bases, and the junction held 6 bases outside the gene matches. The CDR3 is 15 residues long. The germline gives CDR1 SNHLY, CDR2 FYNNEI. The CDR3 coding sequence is TGTGCCAGCAGTCAAGACAGGGGAGGCTACAATGAGCAGTTCTTC. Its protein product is CASSQDRGGYNEQFF.

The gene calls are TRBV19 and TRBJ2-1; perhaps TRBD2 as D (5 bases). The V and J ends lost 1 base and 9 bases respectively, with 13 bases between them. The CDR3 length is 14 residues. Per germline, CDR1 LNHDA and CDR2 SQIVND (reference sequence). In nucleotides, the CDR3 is TGTGCCAGTAGTATAGCCTTTCGTCGGGGTGAGCAGTTCTTC. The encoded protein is CASSIAFRRGEQFF.

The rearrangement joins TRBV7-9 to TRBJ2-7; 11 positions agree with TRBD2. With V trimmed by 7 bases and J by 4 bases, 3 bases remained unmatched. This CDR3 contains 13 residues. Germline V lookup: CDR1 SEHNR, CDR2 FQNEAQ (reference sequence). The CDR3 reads CASTLAGGYEQYF. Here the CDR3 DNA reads TGTGCCAGCACCCTAGCGGGAGGATACGAGCAGTACTTC. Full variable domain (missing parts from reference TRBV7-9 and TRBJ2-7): DTGVSQNPRHKITKRGQNVTFRCDPISEHNRLYWYRQTLGQGPEFLTYFQNEAQLEKSRLLSDRFSAERPKGSFSTLEIQRTEQGDSAMYLCASTLAGGYEQYFGPGTRLTVT.

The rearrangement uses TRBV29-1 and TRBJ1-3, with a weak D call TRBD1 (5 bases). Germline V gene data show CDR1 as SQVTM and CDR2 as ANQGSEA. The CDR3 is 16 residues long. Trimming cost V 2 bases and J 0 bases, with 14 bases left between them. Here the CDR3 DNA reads TGCAGCGTTGAAAACCCGGGACGGACCTCTGGAAACACCATATATTTT. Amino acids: CSVENPGRTSGNTIYF.

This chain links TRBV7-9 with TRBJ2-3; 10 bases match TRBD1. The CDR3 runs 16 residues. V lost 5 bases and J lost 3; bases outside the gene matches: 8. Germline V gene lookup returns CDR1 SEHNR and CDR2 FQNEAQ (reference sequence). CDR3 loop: CASSDLRTGGTDTQYF. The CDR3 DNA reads TGTGCCAGCAGCGACCTACGGACAGGGGGGACAGATACGCAGTATTTT. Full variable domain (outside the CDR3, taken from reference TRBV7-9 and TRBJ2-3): DTGVSQNPRHKITKRGQNVTFRCDPISEHNRLYWYRQTLGQGPEFLTYFQNEAQLEKSRLLSDRFSAERPKGSFSTLEIQRTEQGDSAMYLCASSDLRTGGTDTQYFGPGTRLTVL.

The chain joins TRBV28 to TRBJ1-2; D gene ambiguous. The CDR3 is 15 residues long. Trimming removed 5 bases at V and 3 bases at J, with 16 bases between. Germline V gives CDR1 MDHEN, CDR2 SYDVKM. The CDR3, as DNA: TGTGCCAGCAGTCCAGCCGGGCAAAATTACTATGGCTACACCTTC. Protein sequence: CASSPAGQNYYGYTF.

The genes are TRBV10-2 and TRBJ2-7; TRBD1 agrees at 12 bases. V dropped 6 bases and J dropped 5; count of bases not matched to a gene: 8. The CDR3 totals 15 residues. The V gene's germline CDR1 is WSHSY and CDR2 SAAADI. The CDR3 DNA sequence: TGCGCCAGCAGGGGGACAGGGGGCCCAGCCCACGAGCAGTACTTC. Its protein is CASRGTGGPAHEQYF.

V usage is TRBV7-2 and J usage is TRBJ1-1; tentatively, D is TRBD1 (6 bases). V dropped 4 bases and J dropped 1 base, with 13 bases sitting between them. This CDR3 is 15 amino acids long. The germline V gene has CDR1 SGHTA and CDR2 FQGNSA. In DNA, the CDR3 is TGTGCCAGCAGCTCAACGTGGGGGGCGAACACTGAAGCTTTCTTT. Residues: CASSSTWGANTEAFF.

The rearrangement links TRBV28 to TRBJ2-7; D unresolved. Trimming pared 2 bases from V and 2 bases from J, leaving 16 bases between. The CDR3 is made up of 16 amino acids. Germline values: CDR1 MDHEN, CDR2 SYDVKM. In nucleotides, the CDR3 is TGTGCCAGCAGTTTACAAAGGACGGTGGTTGCCTACGAGCAGTACTTC. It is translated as CASSLQRTVVAYEQYF. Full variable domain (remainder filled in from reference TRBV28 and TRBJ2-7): DVKVTQSSRYLVKRTGEKVFLECVQDMDHENMFWYRQDPGLGLRLIYFSYDVKMKEKGDIPEGYSVSREKKERFSLILESASTNQTSMYLCASSLQRTVVAYEQYFGPGTRLTVT.

The CDR3 coding sequence is TGTGCCAGCAGCGTATCGGGCTCCTACAATGAGCAGTTCTTC. Its protein is CASSVSGSYNEQFF. The chain uses TRBV9 and TRBJ2-1, with D unclear. Between the trimmed V and J ends, which lost 1 base and 0 bases, there was a span of 5 bases. The CDR3 contains 14 residues. Germline CDR1 reads SGDLS; CDR2 reads YYNGEE.

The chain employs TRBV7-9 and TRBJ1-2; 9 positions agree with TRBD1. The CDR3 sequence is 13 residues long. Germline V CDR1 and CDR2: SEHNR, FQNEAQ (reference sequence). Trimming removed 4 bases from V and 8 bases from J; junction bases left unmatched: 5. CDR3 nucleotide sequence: TGTGCCAGCAGCTCACAGGGGGCGTGGGGCTACACCTTC. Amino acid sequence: CASSSQGAWGYTF.

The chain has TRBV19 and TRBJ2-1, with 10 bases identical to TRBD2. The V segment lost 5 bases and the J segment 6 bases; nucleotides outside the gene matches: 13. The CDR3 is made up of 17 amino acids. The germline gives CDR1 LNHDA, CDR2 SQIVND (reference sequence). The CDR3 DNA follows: TGTGCCAGTAGTGCCGCCCACTCTAGCGGGGGCCGCAATGAGCAGTTCTTC. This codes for CASSAAHSSGGRNEQFF. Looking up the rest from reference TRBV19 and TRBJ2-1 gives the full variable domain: DGGITQSPKYLFRKEGQNVTLSCEQNLNHDAMYWYRQDPGQGLRLIYYSQIVNDFQKGDIAEGYSVSREKKESFPLTVTSAQKNPTAFYLCASSAAHSSGGRNEQFFGPGTRLTVL.

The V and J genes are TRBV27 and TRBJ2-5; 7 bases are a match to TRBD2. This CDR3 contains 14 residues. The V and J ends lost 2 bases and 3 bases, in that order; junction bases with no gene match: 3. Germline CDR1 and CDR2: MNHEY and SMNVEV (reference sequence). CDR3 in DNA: TGTGCCAGCAGTTTAAAGGCGGGGGAAGAGACCCAGTACTTC. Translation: CASSLKAGEETQYF.

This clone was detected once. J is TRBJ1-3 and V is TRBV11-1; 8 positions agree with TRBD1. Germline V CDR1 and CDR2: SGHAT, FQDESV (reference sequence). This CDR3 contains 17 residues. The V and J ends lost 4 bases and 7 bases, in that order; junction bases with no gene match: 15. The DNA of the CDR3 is TGTGCCAGCAGCTGGGGACTTGGACAGGGAGTGGAGAACACCATATATTTT. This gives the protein CASSWGLGQGVENTIYF.

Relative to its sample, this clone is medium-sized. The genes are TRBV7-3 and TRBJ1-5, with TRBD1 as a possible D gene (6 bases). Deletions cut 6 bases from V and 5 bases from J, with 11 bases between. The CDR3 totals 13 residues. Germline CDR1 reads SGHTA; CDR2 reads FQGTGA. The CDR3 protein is CASSLGGDQPQHF. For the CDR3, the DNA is TGTGCCAGCAGTCTAGGGGGTGATCAGCCCCAGCATTTT.

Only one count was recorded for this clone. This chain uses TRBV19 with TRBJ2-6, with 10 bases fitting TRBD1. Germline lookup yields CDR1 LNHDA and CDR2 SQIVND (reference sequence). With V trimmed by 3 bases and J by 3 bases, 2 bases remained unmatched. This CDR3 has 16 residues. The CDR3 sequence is CASSIDRGHGANVLTF. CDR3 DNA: TGTGCCAGTAGTATTGACAGGGGGCATGGGGCCAACGTCCTGACTTTC.

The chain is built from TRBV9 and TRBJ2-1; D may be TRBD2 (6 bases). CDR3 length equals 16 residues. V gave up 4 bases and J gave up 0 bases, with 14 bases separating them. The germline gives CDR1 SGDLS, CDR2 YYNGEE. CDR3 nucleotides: TGTGCCAGCAGCCTCTCGCGGGGACGCTCCTACAATGAGCAGTTCTTC. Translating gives CASSLSRGRSYNEQFF.

Here the CDR3 DNA reads TGTGCCAGCAGTTCATACAACCTAGCGGCTGGAGGGCCCTACGAGCAGTACTTC. This gives the protein CASSSYNLAAGGPYEQYF. J is TRBJ2-7 and V is TRBV27; 7 nucleotides match TRBD2. Germline V gives CDR1 MNHEY, CDR2 SMNVEV (reference sequence). Trimming removed 4 bases from V and 2 bases from J; junction bases left unmatched: 17. This CDR3 comprises 18 residues.

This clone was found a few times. The CDR3 loop reads CASSLPGTGLYEQYF. In DNA, the CDR3 is TGTGCCAGCAGTTTACCTGGGACAGGGCTCTACGAGCAGTACTTC. The rearrangement uses TRBV28 and TRBJ2-7; 9 nucleotides match TRBD1. V dropped 2 bases and J dropped 3; count of bases not matched to a gene: 5. Germline V gene data show CDR1 as MDHEN and CDR2 as SYDVKM. The CDR3 has 15 amino acids. Looking up the rest from reference TRBV28 and TRBJ2-7 gives the full variable domain: DVKVTQSSRYLVKRTGEKVFLECVQDMDHENMFWYRQDPGLGLRLIYFSYDVKMKEKGDIPEGYSVSREKKERFSLILESASTNQTSMYLCASSLPGTGLYEQYFGPGTRLTVT.

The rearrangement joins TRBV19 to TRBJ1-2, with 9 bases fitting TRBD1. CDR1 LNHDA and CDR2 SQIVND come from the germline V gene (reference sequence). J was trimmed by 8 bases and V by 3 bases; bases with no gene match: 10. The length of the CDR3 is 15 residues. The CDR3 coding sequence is TGTGCCAGTAGTATTGGGACAGGGAGCCATCTGGGCTACACCTTC. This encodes CASSIGTGSHLGYTF.

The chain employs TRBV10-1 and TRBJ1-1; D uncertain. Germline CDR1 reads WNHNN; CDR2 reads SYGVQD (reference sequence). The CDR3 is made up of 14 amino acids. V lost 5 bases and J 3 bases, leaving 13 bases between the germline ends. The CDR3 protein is CASSRTGPDTEAFF. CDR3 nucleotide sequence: TGCGCCAGCAGTCGAACCGGGCCTGACACTGAAGCTTTCTTT.